The present TCR beta chain was sequenced within a study of B cell selection in AIRE deficiency. General study results and limits: Only 9.3% of 3,000 to 4,500 shared Treg sequences were patient-specific; 31.6% healthy-specific. Shared Treg sequences were biased toward short CDR3s with few non-templated nucleotide insertions. Patient Tconv cells held approximately 30% of Treg sequences shared by healthy donors.

This clone was detected only once. Its antigen remains unknown. The CDR3 consists of 14 residues. V gave up 2 bases and J gave up 5 bases, with 14 bases separating them. The germline V gene has CDR1 SGHKS and CDR2 YYEKEE (reference sequence). Sorting defined conventional CD4 T cells as CD4+CD127+. Authors' analysis steps: Conventional T cell pools: roughly 110,000 distinct patient, just over 1.3x10^5 donor TCRbeta sequences. Some clones are missing from TCRdb's copy, which holds only in-frame ones; the method was immunoSEQ multiplex PCR. That table gives V, J and clone size, and the DNA gave D and trimming. This sample carries some 25,000 clones, roughly 97% of them seen once, and the ten largest clones take over 0.2%.

V and J are TRBV5-5 and TRBJ2-7; TRBD2 is a possible D gene (5 bases). This clonotype was sampled from a human donor in good health. Sequenced: CD4+CD127+ conventional T cells sorted from PBMCs. The CDR3 DNA follows: TGTGCCAGCAGCTTCTATAGGGAGAGACACGAGCAGTACTTC. Translating gives CASSFYRERHEQYF.